This TCR beta chain was documented in a study of CD8 T cells in ankylosing spondylitis. The V end was cut by 2 bases, the J end by 0 bases, with 12 bases between. The CDR3 is made up of 16 amino acids. Germline V gives CDR1 MNHNS, CDR2 SASEGT. TCRdb used MiXCR to reprocess the 5' RACE reads, holding one entry per CDR3 protein. Of over 400,000 distinct CDR3 sequences detected, roughly 25% appear once; the ten largest clones hold 0.85% to 1%. General observations from the study: Among TCR beta sequences, a motif of fewer than 10 highly homologous variants appeared characteristic of ankylosing spondylitis blood. Relatively scarce in peripheral blood, disease-linked clones were CD8+. The authors reported significant enrichment of disease-linked clones in matched ankylosing spondylitis synovial fluid.

This clonotype appeared a few times. Antigen unknown. Sequencing used blood, either unsorted or a sorted T cell fraction (not recorded which). The receptor's source is a male donor with ankylosing spondylitis. This chain links TRBV6-1 with TRBJ2-3; D may be TRBD2 (5 bases). This chain's CDR3 is CASSEFDRESTDTQYF. The CDR3 nucleotides are TGTGCCAGCAGTGAATTTGATAGGGAGAGCACAGATACGCAGTATTTT.